The 20 T cell receptor beta chains presented below share a single source sample, sequenced in a study of cytomegalovirus exposure and HLA in healthy donors. Clones were sequenced by immunoSEQ multiplex PCR, and TCRdb holds only the in-frame ones, with some missing. This table holds about 180,000 clones, around 84% found once. The sequenced sample consisted of PBMCs. The receptors stem from a man younger than 35 in good health and CMV-seropositive.

The rearrangement links TRBV9 to TRBJ2-3, with 10 bases that match TRBD2. CDR1 SGDLS and CDR2 YYNGEE come from the germline V gene. Trimming took 2 bases from V and 5 from J; bases not matched to a gene: 5. This CDR3 has 15 amino acids. CDR3 in DNA: TGTGCCAGCAGCGTGAGCGGGGGGGGTGTAGATACGCAGTATTTT. It yields the protein CASSVSGGGVDTQYF.

Turning to this clone: An end of the junction differs from the germline gene, which may be a read error. The chain carries TRBV7-6 and TRBJ2-1; D not certain. In germline, CDR1 is SGHVS, CDR2 FNYEAQ. CDR3 length: 14 amino acids. DNA of the CDR3: TGTGCCAGCACCTTAGCTGTCGAGTCGCATGAGCAGTTCTTC. It specifies CASTLAVESHEQFF.

DNA of the CDR3: TGTGCCAGCAGTAAAAACAGGGCCGAGCAGTACTTC. It translates to CASSKNRAEQYF. J is TRBJ2-7 and V is TRBV28, with D possibly matching TRBD1 (6 bases). The germline V gene has CDR1 MDHEN and CDR2 SYDVKM. The CDR3 runs to 12 residues. Trimming cost V 5 bases and J 6 bases, with 11 bases left between them.

This sequence joins TRBV11-2 and TRBJ2-2; D is possibly TRBD1 (6 bases). The ends were cut back, 0 bases at V and 12 bases at J, with 11 bases in the middle. Germline values: CDR1 SGHAT, CDR2 FQNNGV. This CDR3 is 13 amino acids long. DNA for the CDR3: TGTGCCAGCAGCTTAGATTTAAGGGGGAAGCTGTTTTTT. Residues: CASSLDLRGKLFF.

This chain links TRBV5-6 with TRBJ2-1; no reliable D call. V lost 4 bases and J 0 bases, leaving 11 bases between the germline ends. CDR1 is SGHDT, CDR2 YYEEEE, per germline. The CDR3 length is 15 residues. The CDR3 here is CASSDGHSSYNEQFF. CDR3 sequence (DNA): TGTGCCAGCAGCGACGGTCACAGCTCCTACAATGAGCAGTTCTTC.

V and J are TRBV5-1 and TRBJ2-3; a weak D match, TRBD2 (5 bases). V dropped 6 bases and J dropped 2 bases, with 13 bases sitting between them. CDR1 SGHRS and CDR2 YFSETQ come from the germline V gene. The CDR3 extends over 14 amino acids. The CDR3 sequence: CASTPDGNTDTQYF. CDR3 bases: TGCGCCAGCACCCCCGACGGGAACACAGATACGCAGTATTTT.

The chain has TRBV7-9 and TRBJ2-7; TRBD1 matches at 7 bases. Losses at the gene ends were 5 bases for V and 7 bases for J; bases not matched to a gene: 8. CDR1 SEHNR and CDR2 FQNEAQ come from the germline V gene (reference sequence). The CDR3 has 13 amino acids. The CDR3 loop reads CASSRQGGSEQYF. The CDR3 DNA follows: TGTGCCAGCAGCAGACAGGGCGGTTCGGAGCAGTACTTC.

The chain carries TRBV7-8 and TRBJ1-1, with D possibly TRBD1 on 5 matching bases. Germline V lookup: CDR1 SGHVS, CDR2 FQNEAQ. The CDR3 loop spans 11 amino acids. Trimming shortened V by 5 bases and J by 7 bases, and 8 bases separated the two germline ends. In DNA, the CDR3 is TGTGCCAGCAGCAATAGGGGTGAAGCTTTCTTT. It encodes CASSNRGEAFF.

This rearrangement joins TRBV6-4 to TRBJ2-1, with 7 nucleotides matching TRBD2. Unmatched junction bases numbered 5, after V lost 4 bases and J lost 2 bases. The CDR3 consists of 15 residues. CDR1 is MRHNA and CDR2 is SNTAGT in the germline V gene. CDR3: CASSVTSGAYNEQFF. The CDR3 DNA follows: TGTGCCAGCAGTGTGACCAGCGGGGCCTACAATGAGCAGTTCTTC.

The sample holds a few counts of this clone. The chain links TRBV6-4 to TRBJ2-2; possibly TRBD2 for D (6 bases). The V end was cut by 5 bases, the J end by 3 bases, with 16 bases between. CDR3 length: 16 amino acids. Germline V lookup: CDR1 MRHNA, CDR2 SNTAGT. This CDR3 reads CASSPLGDSDTGELFF. The DNA of the CDR3 is TGTGCCAGCAGTCCTCTTGGGGACTCTGACACCGGGGAGCTGTTTTTT.

This clone was seen just once. The chain has TRBV11-2 and TRBJ1-2; 8 positions match TRBD1. This CDR3 spans 14 amino acids. Germline-derived CDR1 and CDR2 are SGHAT and FQNNGV. Trimming took 7 bases from V and 6 from J; bases not matched to a gene: 10. CDR3: CASNDWTGLHGYTF. In DNA form, the CDR3 reads TGTGCCAGCAACGATTGGACAGGGCTGCATGGCTACACCTTC.

V and J are TRBV6-5 and TRBJ2-7; D perhaps matches TRBD2 (5 bases). CDR3 length equals 16 residues. V shed 0 bases and J shed 3 bases, with 15 bases lying between them. CDR1 and CDR2 (germline): MNHEY, SVGAGI. CDR3 protein: CASSYSSGNWIYEQYF. In DNA form, the CDR3 reads TGTGCCAGCAGTTACTCTTCCGGGAATTGGATCTACGAGCAGTACTTC.

The genes are TRBV5-1 and TRBJ2-5, with TRBD1 identical over 9 bases. CDR3 length: 15 amino acids. Germline trimming cut 4 bases from V and 4 bases from J; bases unmatched to any gene: 8. Germline V gene sequence: CDR1 SGHRS, CDR2 YFSETQ. The CDR3 sequence: CASSPTGDRVETQYF. The DNA of the CDR3 is TGCGCCAGCAGCCCTACCGGGGACAGGGTAGAGACCCAGTACTTC.

The V gene is TRBV4-1, the J gene TRBJ2-7; D is perhaps TRBD2 (6 bases). Trimming pared 0 bases from V and 6 bases from J, leaving 24 bases between. The CDR3 runs to 18 residues. From germline, CDR1 is MGHRA and CDR2 YSYEKL. This CDR3 reads CASSQDSMGGPLNSEQYF. CDR3 in DNA: TGCGCCAGCAGCCAAGATAGTATGGGAGGTCCACTAAACTCCGAGCAGTACTTC.

This clone has more than one count but fewer than ten. CDR3 residues: CASSQDSGGNEQYF. The DNA for the CDR3 is TGCGCCAGCAGCCAAGACTCAGGGGGAAACGAGCAGTACTTC. V gene TRBV4-1 combines with J gene TRBJ2-7; 7 bases fit TRBD1. V lost 0 bases to trimming and J lost 5 bases; unmatched junction nucleotides: 4. Germline CDR1 MGHRA, CDR2 YSYEKL. The CDR3 totals 14 residues.

The rearrangement uses TRBV5-6 and TRBJ2-2; D remains unclear. The V end was cut by 0 bases, the J end by 5 bases, with 2 bases between. The germline gives CDR1 SGHDT, CDR2 YYEEEE. CDR3 length: 12 residues. DNA for the CDR3: TGTGCCAGCAGCTTGGCTACCGGGGAGCTGTTTTTT. Translating gives CASSLATGELFF.

This chain uses TRBV28 with TRBJ2-7; D may be TRBD2 (5 bases). This CDR3 contains 14 residues. Trimming removed 3 bases at V and 3 bases at J, with 12 bases between. Looked up from germline, CDR1 is MDHEN and CDR2 is SYDVKM. CDR3 protein: CASSFDPRDYEQYF. The CDR3 coding sequence is TGTGCCAGCAGTTTTGACCCCCGGGACTACGAGCAGTACTTC.

This clone was seen a single time. V usage is TRBV6-6 and J usage is TRBJ2-7, with TRBD2 matching 7 bases. Trimming at V came to 2 bases and at J to 5 bases, leaving 12 bases not matched to a gene. Germline V gene data show CDR1 as MNHNY and CDR2 as SVGAGI (reference sequence). The CDR3 extends over 16 amino acids. DNA of the CDR3: TGTGCCAGCAGTTACACCAGTAGCGGGCCGCGCCACGAGCAGTACTTC. Its protein product is CASSYTSSGPRHEQYF.

The chain combines TRBV4-1 with TRBJ2-1; tentatively, D is TRBD1 (6 bases). Germline V CDR1 and CDR2: MGHRA, YSYEKL. V was pared by 0 bases and J by 4 bases, with 7 bases between. The length of the CDR3 is 14 residues. CDR3 region: CASSQDRGYNEQFF. The CDR3 DNA sequence: TGCGCCAGCAGCCAAGACAGGGGTTACAATGAGCAGTTCTTC.

This clone was counted a few times. The rearrangement uses TRBV30 and TRBJ1-1, with D unclear. The CDR3 has 12 amino acids. The V gene lost 3 bases and the J gene lost 3 bases, with 8 bases spanning the gap. Germline CDR1 reads GTSNPN; CDR2 reads SVGIG (reference sequence). The CDR3 here is CAWSGGYTEAFF. The DNA of the CDR3 is TGTGCCTGGAGCGGCGGATACACTGAAGCTTTCTTT.